The source of this TCR beta chain is a study of T cells in Graves' hyperthyroidism and ophthalmopathy. Amplification of TCR beta CDR3 regions was performed using RNA transcripts as template. RT-PCR in the first round (using the HTBI primer set) targeted the TCR CDR3. Using its own MiXCR run on the multiplex PCR reads, TCRdb lists one record per CDR3 protein. The sample includes under 450,000 distinct CDR3 sequences, 15% to 17% of them seen just once. There are 16 residues in the CDR3. Germline values: CDR1 KGHSH, CDR2 LQKENI. V dropped 4 bases and J dropped 1; count of bases not matched to a gene: 9. This chain uses TRBV18 with TRBJ1-1; 7 nucleotides align to TRBD1. This TCR came from a woman younger than 30 with Graves' hyperthyroidism. Sample: blood. The DNA for the CDR3 is TGTGCCAGCTCACGGACTCACAGGGGATGGAACACTGAAGCTTTCTTT. Residues: CASSRTHRGWNTEAFF.